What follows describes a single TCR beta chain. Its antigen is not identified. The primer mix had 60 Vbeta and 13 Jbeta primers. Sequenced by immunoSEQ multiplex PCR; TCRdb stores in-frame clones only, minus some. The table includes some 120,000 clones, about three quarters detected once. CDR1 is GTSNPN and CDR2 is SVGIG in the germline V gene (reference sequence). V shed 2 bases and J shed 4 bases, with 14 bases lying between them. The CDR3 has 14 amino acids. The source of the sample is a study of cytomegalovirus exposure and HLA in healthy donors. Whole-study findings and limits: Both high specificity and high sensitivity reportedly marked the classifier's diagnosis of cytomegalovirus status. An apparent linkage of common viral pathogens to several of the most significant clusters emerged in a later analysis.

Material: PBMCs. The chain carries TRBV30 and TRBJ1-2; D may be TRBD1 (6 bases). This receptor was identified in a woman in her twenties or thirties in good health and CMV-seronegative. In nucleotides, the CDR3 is TGTGCCTGGAGTAAAACACAGGGATTCTATGGCTACACCTTC. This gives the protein CAWSKTQGFYGYTF.